This T cell receptor beta chain was identified during a study of T cell changes during pregnancy in multiple sclerosis. The method was immunoSEQ multiplex PCR; TCRdb's version includes in-frame clones alone and lacks a portion of them. The sample shows tens of thousands of clones, about nine tenths of them seen only once. The CDR3 loop spans 13 amino acids. Per germline, CDR1 SEHNR and CDR2 FQNEAQ (reference sequence). Trimming pared 4 bases from V and 2 bases from J, leaving 8 bases between. This sequence originates from a female donor with multiple sclerosis, enrolled in a pregnancy study. This sample comprised CD4+ T cells from peripheral blood mononuclear cells, obtained before pregnancy. The chain uses TRBV7-9 and TRBJ1-2; no definite D call. CDR3 in DNA: TGTGCCAGCAGCTACCGACAAAACTATGGCTACACCTTC. It codes for CASSYRQNYGYTF.